This T cell receptor beta chain was sequenced during a study of shared clonotypes between healthy human individuals. Whole-study context: In total, the donors were two women and a few men aged 18 to 49. Overall study results and limits: In contrast to clonotypes shared by all four donors, non-shared clonotypes had lower generation probabilities. Rarefaction revealed incomplete sorted-subset sequencing despite large depth.

Repertoires were generated with immunoSEQ multiplex PCR, while TCRdb's copy carries only in-frame clones and drops some. The sample yields millions of clones, 90% to 95% seen once. Of note for this clone: Its antigen remains unidentified.

The germline gives CDR1 MNHNS, CDR2 SASEGT. The CDR3 spans 15 residues. V was clipped by 5 bases and J by 7 bases; unmatched bases: 8. Sequencing was carried out using naive CD4+ T cells sorted from blood. Subset specified: CD45RA+ positively selected. This receptor was identified in a man between 18 and 29 years old in good health. The chain recombines TRBV6-1 with TRBJ2-5; 12 nucleotides agree with TRBD2. Here the CDR3 reads CASSTWTSGNRTQYF. CDR3 bases: TGTGCCAGCAGTACATGGACTAGCGGGAATCGGACCCAGTACTTC.